The present T cell receptor (beta chain) was sequenced within a study of shared clonotypes between healthy human individuals. Study background: Donors, aged 18 to 49, were two women and a few men.

A word on this clone: Antigen unknown.

The table came from immunoSEQ multiplex PCR; TCRdb's copy has only in-frame clones and leaves some out. The table lists some 2,500,000 clones, approximately 90% of them singletons. Study-wide findings and caveats: All-four-donor shared clonotypes had higher generation probabilities than non-shared clonotypes did. Richness estimates generally favored naive over memory subsets.

Sequenced material: naive CD4+ T cells from PBMCs. Documented subset: CD45RA+ positively selected. The clonotype originates from a young man in good health. Some clones in this sample may be carry-over from other donors' samples.

CDR3 protein: CASSLMSSGTYNEQFF. The DNA of the CDR3 is TGTGCCAGCAGCTTAATGTCTAGCGGAACCTACAATGAGCAGTTCTTC. The rearrangement links TRBV7-2 to TRBJ2-1; 7 nucleotides align to TRBD2. V lost 2 bases and J lost 2; bases outside the gene matches: 6. The CDR3 runs 16 residues. The germline V gene has CDR1 SGHTA and CDR2 FQGNSA.